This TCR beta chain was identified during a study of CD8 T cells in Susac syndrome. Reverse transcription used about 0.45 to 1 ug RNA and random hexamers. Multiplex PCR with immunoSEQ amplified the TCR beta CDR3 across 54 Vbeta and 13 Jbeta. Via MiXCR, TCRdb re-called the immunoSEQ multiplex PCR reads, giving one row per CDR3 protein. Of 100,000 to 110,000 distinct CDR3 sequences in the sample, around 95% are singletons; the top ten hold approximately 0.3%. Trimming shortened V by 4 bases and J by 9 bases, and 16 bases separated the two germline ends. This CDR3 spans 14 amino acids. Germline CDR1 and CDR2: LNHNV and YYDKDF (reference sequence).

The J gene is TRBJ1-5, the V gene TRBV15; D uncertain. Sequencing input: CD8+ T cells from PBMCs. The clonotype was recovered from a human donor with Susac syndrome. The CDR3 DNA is TGTGCCACCAGCACAGCAGCGGATCTCGGGCCCCAGCATTTT. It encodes CATSTAADLGPQHF.